This T cell receptor beta chain was captured by sequencing in a study of PD-1 blockade in classical Hodgkin lymphoma. Germline CDR1 and CDR2: SGHRS and YFSETQ. V lost 6 bases and J lost 2, with 12 bases in between. The CDR3 extends over 13 amino acids. General study points: For complete responders, baseline diversity was comparable to that of newly diagnosed patients.

Time point meaning: cycle 4 day 1 (C4D1), after more than 5 weeks of nivolumab. Every patient was affected by relapse after autologous stem cell transplantation, while exposure to brentuximab vedotin was not uniform. The best responses consisted of complete response, partial response or progressive disease. A note on this clone: What it recognizes is unknown.

The method was immunoSEQ multiplex PCR; TCRdb's version includes in-frame clones alone and lacks a portion of them. The sample consists of roughly 86,000 clones, 75% to 85% of them appearing once. This sequence joins TRBV5-1 and TRBJ2-7; D is possibly TRBD1 or TRBD2 (5 bases each). Specimen: peripheral blood mononuclear cells (PBMCs), collected before the fourth cycle of nivolumab. This sequence was found in a human donor with classical Hodgkin lymphoma. The CDR3 DNA sequence: TGCGCCAGCACCCGGGACGTAGCCTACGAGCAGTACTTC. Translated, it gives CASTRDVAYEQYF. Complete variable domain (other parts from reference TRBV5-1 and TRBJ2-7): KAGVTQTPRYLIKTRGQQVTLSCSPISGHRSVSWYQQTPGQGLQFLFEYFSETQRNKGNFPGRFSGRQFSNSRSEMNVSTLELGDSALYLCASTRDVAYEQYFGPGTRLTVT.